This TCR beta chain emerged from a study of T cell repertoires in cytomegalovirus infection (dated by TCRdb to between 2018 and 2021). Regarding the research as a whole: Donor HLA type was relevant to the analysis, as public TCR beta signatures indicated carriage of CMV infection together with the matching HLA type.

The junction carries 20 bases between V and J, which are trimmed by 6 bases and 2 bases respectively. CDR1 and CDR2 are drawn from the germline V gene: SGHTA, FQGTGA. The cysteine opens and the phenylalanine closes a CDR3 of 17 amino acids. Only the CDR3 DNA stays, 51 bases, in frame from base 1. Summary of the overall study and its limitations: The ex vivo response was dominated by HLA-C-restricted CMV-specific TCR beta clonotypes, and the single most frequent clonotype in two of eight donors was supplied by these HLA-C-restricted clonotypes. In both this cohort and an independent approximately 400-donor cohort, the cumulative frequency of public TCR beta family members distinguished carriers of CMV infection plus the relevant HLA type.

This clonotype showed up many times. The specificity of this receptor is unknown. No base quality information exists; no much larger clone differs at one position. TCRdb shows the sequencer as Illumina HiSeq 1500. TCRdb reran the public reads through fastp at Q25 and MiXCR, keeping productive beta chains. Identical CDR3 protein sequences are pooled into one entry, listed with their most common genes and DNA. The sample yields a few hundred thousand distinct CDR3 sequences; roughly 15% were counted once. The top ten clonotypes cover approximately 12% of the sample. Sample: PBMCs. The rearrangement combines TRBV7-3 with TRBJ1-5, with TRBD1 perhaps the D gene, on 5 matching bases. This TCR was recovered from a human donor in good health (CMV status not recorded). Some clones in this sample may be carry-over from other donors' samples. The DNA sequence is TGTGCCAGCAGGATGACAGAGGAAGAAACGCGCAATCAGCCCCAGCATTTT. This is translated as CASRMTEEETRNQPQHF.